This TCR beta chain was found in a study of beta chain features in type 1 diabetes. The study reverse transcribed the entire isolated RNA, so it sequenced expressed TCRB transcripts. Method: immunoSEQ multiplex PCR; TCRdb's copy keeps in-frame clones and lacks some. This table has about 360,000 clones, around an eighth appearing once. Only a few counts were recorded for this clone. Its matching antigen is unknown. The study's findings and limits: Among patients with Type 1 diabetes, TCRB CDR3s were moderately but significantly shorter in every one of the four CD4+ subsets. VDJ junctions sequenced from type 1 diabetes patients showed fewer insertions and more deletions.

The CDR3 runs 15 residues. Looked up from germline, CDR1 is MNHEY and CDR2 is SVGAGI. Trimming pared 4 bases from V and 0 bases from J, leaving 13 bases between. Sequencing was performed on naive CD4+ T cells from blood. The TCR originated in a young man in good health. This chain connects TRBV6-5 to TRBJ2-7, with D possibly being TRBD1 (6 bases). CDR3 bases: TGTGCCAGCAGTTTCACCGGGACACACTCCTACGAGCAGTACTTC. Translated, it gives CASSFTGTHSYEQYF.